This TCR beta chain appears in the sequencing data of a study of CD8+CD57+ T cells in acquired aplastic anemia. Study at large: Mean DNA quantity obtained from sorted CD4+ and CD8+ cells was 3.2 ug.

This clonotype was seen at least ten times. The template used for profiling TCR beta VDJ and CDR3 was genomic DNA. One entry per CDR3 protein, called by TCRdb with MiXCR from the reads. Seen here are roughly 150,000 distinct CDR3 sequences, 40% to 50% observed once, and the top ten hold roughly 2.8%. All sequencing subjects had displayed CD8+CD57+ cell expansion on flow cytometry. Severe acquired aplastic anemia was present in every patient. This CDR3 contains 14 residues. Germline V gene data show CDR1 as SGHRS and CDR2 as YFSETQ. V dropped 0 bases and J dropped 8 bases, with 12 bases sitting between them.

The chain combines TRBV5-1 with TRBJ2-1, with D perhaps TRBD1 (5 bases). This TCR derives from a human donor with aplastic anemia. The sample was sorted CD4+, CD8+, or CD8+CD57+ T cells (not recorded which) from PBMCs. The CDR3 sequence: CASSLVVSRDEQFF. CDR3 DNA: TGCGCCAGCAGCTTGGTCGTCTCCAGGGATGAGCAGTTCTTC.